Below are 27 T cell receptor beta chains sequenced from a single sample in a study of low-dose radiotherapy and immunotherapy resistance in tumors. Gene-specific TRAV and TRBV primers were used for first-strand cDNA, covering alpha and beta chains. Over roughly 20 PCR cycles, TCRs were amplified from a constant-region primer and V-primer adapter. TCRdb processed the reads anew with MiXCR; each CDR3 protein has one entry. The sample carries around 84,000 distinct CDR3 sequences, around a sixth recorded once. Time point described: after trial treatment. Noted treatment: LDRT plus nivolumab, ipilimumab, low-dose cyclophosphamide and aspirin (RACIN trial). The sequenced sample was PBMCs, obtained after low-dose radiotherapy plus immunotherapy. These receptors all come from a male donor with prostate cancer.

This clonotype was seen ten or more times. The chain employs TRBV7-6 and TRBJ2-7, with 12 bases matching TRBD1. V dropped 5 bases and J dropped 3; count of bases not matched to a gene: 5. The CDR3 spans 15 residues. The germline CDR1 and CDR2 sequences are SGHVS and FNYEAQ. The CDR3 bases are TGTGCCAGCAGCCCCGGGACAGGGGGCCTCTACGAGCAGTACTTC. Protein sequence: CASSPGTGGLYEQYF.

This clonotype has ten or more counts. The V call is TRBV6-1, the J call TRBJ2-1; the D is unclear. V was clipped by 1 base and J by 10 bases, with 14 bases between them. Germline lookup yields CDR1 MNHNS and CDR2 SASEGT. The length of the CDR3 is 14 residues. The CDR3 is CASSEVNRFREQFF. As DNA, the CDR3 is TGTGCCAGCAGTGAAGTAAACAGATTCAGGGAGCAGTTCTTC.

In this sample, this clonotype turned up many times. This CDR3 reads CASSKWTSAYEQYF. The CDR3, as DNA: TGTGCCAGCAGTAAATGGACTAGCGCCTACGAGCAGTACTTC. V is TRBV28 and J is TRBJ2-7, with 9 bases matching TRBD2. This CDR3 is 14 amino acids long. CDR1 and CDR2 from the germline V gene are MDHEN and SYDVKM. V lost 5 bases, J lost 2 bases, and 4 bases stayed unmatched.

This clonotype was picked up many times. The CDR3 is CASSDNSNQPQHF. CDR3 bases: TGTGCCAGCAGTGACAATAGCAATCAGCCCCAGCATTTT. The chain recombines TRBV6-5 with TRBJ1-5; D is unresolved. V lost 5 bases, J lost 0 bases, and 5 bases lay in between. Germline V lookup: CDR1 MNHEY, CDR2 SVGAGI. This CDR3 is built from 13 residues.

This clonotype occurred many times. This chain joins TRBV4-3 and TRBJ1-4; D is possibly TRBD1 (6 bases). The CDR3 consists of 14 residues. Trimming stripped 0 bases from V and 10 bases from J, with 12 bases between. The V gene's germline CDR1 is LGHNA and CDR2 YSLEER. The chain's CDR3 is CASSQDQGTGKLFF. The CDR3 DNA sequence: TGCGCCAGCAGCCAAGATCAGGGGACCGGAAAACTGTTTTTT.

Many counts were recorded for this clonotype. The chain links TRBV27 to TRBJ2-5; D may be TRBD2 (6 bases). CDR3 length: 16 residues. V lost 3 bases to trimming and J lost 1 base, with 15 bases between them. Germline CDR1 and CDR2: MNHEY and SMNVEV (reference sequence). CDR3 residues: CASSFTVRGSQETQYF. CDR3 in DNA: TGTGCCAGCAGTTTTACAGTACGGGGGAGCCAAGAGACCCAGTACTTC.

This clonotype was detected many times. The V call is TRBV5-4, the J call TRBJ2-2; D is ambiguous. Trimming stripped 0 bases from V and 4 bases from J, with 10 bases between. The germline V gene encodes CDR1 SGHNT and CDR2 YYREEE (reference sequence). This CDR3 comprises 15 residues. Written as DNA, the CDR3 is TGTGCCAGCAGCTTGGTCGGCGGCGTCACCGGGGAGCTGTTTTTT. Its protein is CASSLVGGVTGELFF.

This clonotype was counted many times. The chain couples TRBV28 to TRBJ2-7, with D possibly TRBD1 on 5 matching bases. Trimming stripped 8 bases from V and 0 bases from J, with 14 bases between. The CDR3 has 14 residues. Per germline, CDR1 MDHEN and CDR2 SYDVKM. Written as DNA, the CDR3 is TGTGCCAGCCTGAACCAGGGAAGCTCCTACGAGCAGTACTTC. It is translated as CASLNQGSSYEQYF.

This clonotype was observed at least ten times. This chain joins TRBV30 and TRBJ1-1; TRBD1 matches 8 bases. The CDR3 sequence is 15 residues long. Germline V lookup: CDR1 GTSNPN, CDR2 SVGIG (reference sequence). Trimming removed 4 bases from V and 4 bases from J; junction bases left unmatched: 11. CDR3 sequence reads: CAWKDRTGKFTEAFF. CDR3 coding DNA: TGTGCCTGGAAGGATAGGACAGGGAAATTCACTGAAGCTTTCTTT.

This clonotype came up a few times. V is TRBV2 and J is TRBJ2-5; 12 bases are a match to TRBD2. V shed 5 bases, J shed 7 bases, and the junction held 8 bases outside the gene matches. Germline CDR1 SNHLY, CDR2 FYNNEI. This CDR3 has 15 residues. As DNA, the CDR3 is TGTGCCAGCAGTCCCCAGATACTAGCGGGGGGGACCCAGTACTTC. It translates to CASSPQILAGGTQYF.

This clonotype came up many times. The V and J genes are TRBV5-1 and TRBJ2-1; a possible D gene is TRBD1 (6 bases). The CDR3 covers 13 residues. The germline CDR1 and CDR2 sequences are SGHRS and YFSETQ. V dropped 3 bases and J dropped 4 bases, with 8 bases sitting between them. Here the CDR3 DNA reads TGCGCCAGCAGCTACGGACAGTACAATGAGCAGTTCTTC. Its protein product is CASSYGQYNEQFF.

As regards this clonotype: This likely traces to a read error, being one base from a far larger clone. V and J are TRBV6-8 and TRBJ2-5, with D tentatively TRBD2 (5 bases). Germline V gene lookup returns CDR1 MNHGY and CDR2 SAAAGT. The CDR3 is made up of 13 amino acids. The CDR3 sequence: CTSSYGEKGTQYF. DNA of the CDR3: TGTACCAGCAGTTATGGGGAGAAGGGGACCCAGTACTTC.

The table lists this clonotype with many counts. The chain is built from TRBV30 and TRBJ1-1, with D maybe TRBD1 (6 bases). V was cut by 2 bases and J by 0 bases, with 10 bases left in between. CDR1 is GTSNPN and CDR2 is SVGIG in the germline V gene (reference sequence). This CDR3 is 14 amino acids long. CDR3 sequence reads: CAWSQYRVNTEAFF. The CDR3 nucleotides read TGTGCCTGGAGTCAATACAGGGTGAACACTGAAGCTTTCTTT.

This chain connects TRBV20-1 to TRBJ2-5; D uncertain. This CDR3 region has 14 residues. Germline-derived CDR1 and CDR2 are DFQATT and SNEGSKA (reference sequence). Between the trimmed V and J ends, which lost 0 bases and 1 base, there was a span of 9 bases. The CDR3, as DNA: TGCAGTGCTAGAGATCAGCAAGGCCAAGAGACCCAGTACTTC. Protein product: CSARDQQGQETQYF.

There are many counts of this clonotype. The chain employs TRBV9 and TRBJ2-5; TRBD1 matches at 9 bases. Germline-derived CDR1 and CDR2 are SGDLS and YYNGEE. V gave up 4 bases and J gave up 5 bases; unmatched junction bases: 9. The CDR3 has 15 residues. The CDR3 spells CASSTGGTGTETQYF. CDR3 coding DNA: TGTGCCAGCAGCACCGGAGGGACAGGGACGGAGACCCAGTACTTC.

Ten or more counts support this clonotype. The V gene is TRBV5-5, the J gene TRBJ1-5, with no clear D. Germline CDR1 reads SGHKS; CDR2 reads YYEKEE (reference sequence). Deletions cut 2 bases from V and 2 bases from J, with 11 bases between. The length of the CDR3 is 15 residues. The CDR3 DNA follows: TGTGCCAGCAGCTTAGCGACCATAGGCAATCAGCCCCAGCATTTT. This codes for CASSLATIGNQPQHF. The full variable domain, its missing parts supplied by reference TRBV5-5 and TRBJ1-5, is DAGVTQSPTHLIKTRGQQVTLRCSPISGHKSVSWYQQVLGQGPQFIFQYYEKEERGRGNFPDRFSARQFPNYSSELNVNALLLGDSALYLCASSLATIGNQPQHFGDGTRLSIL.

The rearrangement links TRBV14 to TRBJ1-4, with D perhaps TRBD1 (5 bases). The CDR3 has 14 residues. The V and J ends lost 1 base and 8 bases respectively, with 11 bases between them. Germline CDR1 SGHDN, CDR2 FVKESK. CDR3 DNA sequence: TGTGCCAGCAGCCAAGTTTTGGGGGAAGAAAAACTGTTTTTT. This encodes CASSQVLGEEKLFF.

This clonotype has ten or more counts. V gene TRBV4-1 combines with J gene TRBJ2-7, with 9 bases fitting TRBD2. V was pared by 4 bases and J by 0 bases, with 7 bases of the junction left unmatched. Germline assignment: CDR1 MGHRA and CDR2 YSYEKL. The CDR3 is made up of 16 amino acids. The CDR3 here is CASSPGSSGNSYEQYF. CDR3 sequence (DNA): TGCGCCAGCAGCCCAGGGTCTAGCGGGAACTCCTACGAGCAGTACTTC.

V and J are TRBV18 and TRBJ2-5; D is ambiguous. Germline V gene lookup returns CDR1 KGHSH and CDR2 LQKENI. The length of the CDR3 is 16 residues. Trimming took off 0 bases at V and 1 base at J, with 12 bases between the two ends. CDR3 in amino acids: CASSPPAKGSQETQYF. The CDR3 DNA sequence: TGTGCCAGCTCACCACCGGCGAAGGGCAGCCAAGAGACCCAGTACTTC. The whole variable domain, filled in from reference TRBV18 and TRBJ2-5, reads NAGVMQNPRHLVRRRGQEARLRCSPMKGHSHVYWYRQLPEEGLKFMVYLQKENIIDESGMPKERFSAEFPKEGPSILRIQQVVRGDSAAYFCASSPPAKGSQETQYFGPGTRLLVL.

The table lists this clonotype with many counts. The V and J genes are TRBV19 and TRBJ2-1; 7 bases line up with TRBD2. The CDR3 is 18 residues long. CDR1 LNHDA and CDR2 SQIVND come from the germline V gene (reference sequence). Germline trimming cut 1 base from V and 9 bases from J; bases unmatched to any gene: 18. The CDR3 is CASSIGWRGSGGSGEQFF. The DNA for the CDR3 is TGTGCCAGTAGTATAGGATGGCGCGGGAGTGGGGGTTCTGGTGAGCAGTTCTTC.

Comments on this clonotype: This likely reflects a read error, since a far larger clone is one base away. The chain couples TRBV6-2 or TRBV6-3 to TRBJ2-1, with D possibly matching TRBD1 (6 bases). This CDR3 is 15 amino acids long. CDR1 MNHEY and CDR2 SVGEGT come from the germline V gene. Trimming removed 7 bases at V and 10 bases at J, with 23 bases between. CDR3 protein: CASIRKQGSSYEQFF. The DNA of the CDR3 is TGTGCCAGCATTCGCAAACAGGGTAGCTCCTACGAGCAGTTCTTC.

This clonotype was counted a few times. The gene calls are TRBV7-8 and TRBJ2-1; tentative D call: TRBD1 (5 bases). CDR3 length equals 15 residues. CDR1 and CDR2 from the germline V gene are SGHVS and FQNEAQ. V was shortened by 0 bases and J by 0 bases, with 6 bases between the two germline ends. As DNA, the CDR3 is TGTGCCAGCAGCTTAGCAGGGGCCTCCTACAATGAGCAGTTCTTC. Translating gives CASSLAGASYNEQFF.

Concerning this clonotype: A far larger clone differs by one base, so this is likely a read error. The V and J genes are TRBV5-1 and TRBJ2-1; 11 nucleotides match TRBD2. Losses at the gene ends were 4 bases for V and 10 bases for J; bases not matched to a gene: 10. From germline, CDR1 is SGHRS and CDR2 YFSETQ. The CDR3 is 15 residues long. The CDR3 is CASSPLAGGPYEQFF. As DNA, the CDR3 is TGCGCCAGCAGCCCCCTAGCGGGAGGCCCATACGAGCAGTTCTTC.

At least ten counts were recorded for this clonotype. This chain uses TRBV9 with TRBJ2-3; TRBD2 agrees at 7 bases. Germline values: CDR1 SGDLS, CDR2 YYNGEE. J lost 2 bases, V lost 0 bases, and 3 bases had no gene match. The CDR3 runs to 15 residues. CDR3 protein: CASSVGSGDTDTQYF. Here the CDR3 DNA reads TGTGCCAGCAGCGTAGGGAGCGGGGACACAGATACGCAGTATTTT.

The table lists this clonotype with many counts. The CDR3 loop reads CAWSAGHLGGQPQHF. As DNA, the CDR3 is TGTGCCTGGAGTGCTGGACATCTTGGAGGTCAGCCCCAGCATTTT. The V gene is TRBV30, the J gene TRBJ1-5; maybe TRBD1 (5 bases). V lost 1 base to trimming and J lost 6 bases, with 16 bases between them. The CDR3 sequence is 15 residues long. Germline CDR1 reads GTSNPN; CDR2 reads SVGIG (reference sequence).

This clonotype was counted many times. The CDR3: CASTGQGAGDTEAFF. The CDR3 DNA is TGTGCCAGCACCGGACAGGGGGCGGGGGACACTGAAGCTTTCTTT. This chain links TRBV6-5 with TRBJ1-1, with 11 bases identical to TRBD1. Germline-derived CDR1 and CDR2 are MNHEY and SVGAGI. The CDR3 covers 15 residues. The J segment lost 3 bases and the V segment lost 7 bases, leaving 7 bases of the junction unmatched.

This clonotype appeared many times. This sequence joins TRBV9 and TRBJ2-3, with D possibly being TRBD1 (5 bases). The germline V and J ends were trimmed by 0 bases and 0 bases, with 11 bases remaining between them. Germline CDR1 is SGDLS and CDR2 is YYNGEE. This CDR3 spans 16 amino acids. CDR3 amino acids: CASSVAAGLSTDTQYF. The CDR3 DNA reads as TGTGCCAGCAGCGTAGCGGCAGGGCTTAGCACAGATACGCAGTATTTT.